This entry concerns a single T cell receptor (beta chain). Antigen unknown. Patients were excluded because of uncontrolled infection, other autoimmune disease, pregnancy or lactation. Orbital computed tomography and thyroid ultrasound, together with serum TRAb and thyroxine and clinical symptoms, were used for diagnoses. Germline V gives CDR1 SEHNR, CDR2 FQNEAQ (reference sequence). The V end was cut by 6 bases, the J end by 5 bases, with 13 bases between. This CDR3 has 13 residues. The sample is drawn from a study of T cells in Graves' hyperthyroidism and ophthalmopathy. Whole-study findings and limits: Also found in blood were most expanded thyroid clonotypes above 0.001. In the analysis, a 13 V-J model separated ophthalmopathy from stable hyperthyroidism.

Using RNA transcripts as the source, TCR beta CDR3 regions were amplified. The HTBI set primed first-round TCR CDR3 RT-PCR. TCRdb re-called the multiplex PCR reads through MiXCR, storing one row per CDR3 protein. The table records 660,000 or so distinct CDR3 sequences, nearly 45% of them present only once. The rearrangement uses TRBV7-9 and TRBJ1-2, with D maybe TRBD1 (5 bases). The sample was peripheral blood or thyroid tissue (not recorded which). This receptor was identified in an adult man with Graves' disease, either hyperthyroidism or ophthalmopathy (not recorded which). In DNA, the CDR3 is TGTGCCAGCAGTTTCCGACAGCAGTATGGCTACACCTTC. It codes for CASSFRQQYGYTF.